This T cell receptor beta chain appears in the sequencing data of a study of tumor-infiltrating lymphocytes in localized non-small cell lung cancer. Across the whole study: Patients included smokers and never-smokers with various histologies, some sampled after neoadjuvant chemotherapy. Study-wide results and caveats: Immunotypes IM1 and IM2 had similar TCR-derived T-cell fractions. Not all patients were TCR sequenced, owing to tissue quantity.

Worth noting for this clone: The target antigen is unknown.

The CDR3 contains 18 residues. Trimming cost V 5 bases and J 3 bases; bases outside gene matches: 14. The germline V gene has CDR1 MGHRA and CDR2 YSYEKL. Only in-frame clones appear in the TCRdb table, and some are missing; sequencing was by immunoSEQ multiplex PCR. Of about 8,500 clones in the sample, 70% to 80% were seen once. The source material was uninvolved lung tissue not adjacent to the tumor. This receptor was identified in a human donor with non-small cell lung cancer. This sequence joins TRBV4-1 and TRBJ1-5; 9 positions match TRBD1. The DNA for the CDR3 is TGCGCCAGCAGCTTAAATGTCCGGGACAGGGCGAACAATCAGCCCCAGCATTTT. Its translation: CASSLNVRDRANNQPQHF.